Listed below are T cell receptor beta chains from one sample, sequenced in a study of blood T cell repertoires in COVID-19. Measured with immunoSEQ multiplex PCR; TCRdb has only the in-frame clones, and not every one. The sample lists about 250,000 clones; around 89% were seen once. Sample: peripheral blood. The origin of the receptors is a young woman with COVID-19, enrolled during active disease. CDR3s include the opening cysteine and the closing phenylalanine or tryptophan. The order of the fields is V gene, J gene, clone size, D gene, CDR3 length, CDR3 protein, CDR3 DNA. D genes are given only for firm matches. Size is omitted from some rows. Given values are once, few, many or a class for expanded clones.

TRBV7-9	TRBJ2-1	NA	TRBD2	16	CASSLGAGGGYNEQFF	TGTGCCAGCAGCCTGGGCGCGGGAGGAGGTTACAATGAGCAGTTCTTC
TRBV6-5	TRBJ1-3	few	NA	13	CAAGVMLGNTIYF	TGTGCCGCAGGGGTAATGCTGGGAAACACCATATATTTT
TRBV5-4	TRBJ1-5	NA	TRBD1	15	CASSLGTGQDQPQHF	TGTGCCAGCAGCCTAGGGACAGGGCAGGACCAGCCCCAGCATTTT
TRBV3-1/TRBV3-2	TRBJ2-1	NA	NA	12	CASSQRGNEQFF	TGTGCCAGCAGCCAAAGGGGGAATGAGCAGTTCTTC
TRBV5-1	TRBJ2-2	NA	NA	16	CASSMFRGPNTGELFF	TGCGCCAGCAGCATGTTCAGGGGTCCGAACACCGGGGAGCTGTTTTTT
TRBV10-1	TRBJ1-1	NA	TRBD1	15	CASSGSLDRSIGAFF	TGCGCCAGCAGTGGGTCGTTGGACAGGTCTATTGGAGCTTTCTTT
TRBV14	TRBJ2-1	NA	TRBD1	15	CASSHYRGNHNEQFF	TGTGCCAGCAGCCATTACAGGGGAAATCACAATGAGCAGTTCTTC
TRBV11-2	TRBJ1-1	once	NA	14	CASRLGYRDTEAFF	TGTGCCAGCAGATTAGGCTACAGGGACACTGAAGCTTTCTTT
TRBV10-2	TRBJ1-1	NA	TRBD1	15	CASSEQGAQNTEAFF	TGCGCCAGCAGTGAGCAGGGGGCGCAGAACACTGAAGCTTTCTTT
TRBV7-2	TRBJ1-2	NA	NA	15	CASSLPEAGNYGYTF	TGTGCCAGCAGCCTACCCGAGGCGGGGAACTATGGCTACACCTTC
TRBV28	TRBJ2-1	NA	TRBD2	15	CATAVVREVYNEQFF	TGTGCCACCGCGGTAGTCCGGGAGGTCTACAATGAGCAGTTCTTC
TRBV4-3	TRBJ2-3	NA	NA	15	CASSQIPGEADTQYF	TGCGCCAGCAGCCAGATACCCGGTGAGGCAGATACGCAGTATTTT
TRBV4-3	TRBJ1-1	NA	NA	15	CASSQVMGRDTEAFF	TGCGCCAGCAGCCAAGTTATGGGCAGGGACACTGAAGCTTTCTTT
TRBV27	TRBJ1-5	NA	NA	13	CASSPFFSQPQHF	TGTGCCAGCAGCCCCTTCTTTTCCCAGCCCCAGCATTTT
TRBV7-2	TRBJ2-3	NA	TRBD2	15	CASSTKREGTDTQYF	TGTGCCAGCAGCACCAAGCGGGAGGGCACAGATACGCAGTATTTT
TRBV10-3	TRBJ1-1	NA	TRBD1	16	CAISAGTGGGGTEAFF	TGTGCCATCAGCGCCGGGACAGGGGGCGGAGGTACTGAAGCTTTCTTT
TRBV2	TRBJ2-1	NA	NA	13	CASSDGPYNEQFF	TGTGCCAGCAGCGATGGGCCCTACAATGAGCAGTTCTTC
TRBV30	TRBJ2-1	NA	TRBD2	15	CAWSPRLAGENEQFF	TGTGCCTGGAGTCCTAGACTAGCGGGAGAAAATGAGCAGTTCTTC
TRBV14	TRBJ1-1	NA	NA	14	CASSQVGGATEAFF	TGTGCCAGCAGCCAGGTTGGGGGCGCCACTGAAGCTTTCTTT
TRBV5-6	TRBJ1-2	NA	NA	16	CASSFSGWRSNYGYTF	TGTGCCAGCAGCTTTTCAGGTTGGAGGTCTAACTATGGCTACACCTTC
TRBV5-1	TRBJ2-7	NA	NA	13	CASSPENFYEQYF	TGCGCCAGCTCCCCGGAGAATTTTTACGAGCAGTACTTC
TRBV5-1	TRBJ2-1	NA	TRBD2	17	CASSSPGGATPYGEQFF	TGCGCCAGCAGCTCCCCCGGGGGGGCAACGCCTTACGGTGAGCAGTTCTTC
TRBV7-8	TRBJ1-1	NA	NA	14	CASSLDGGSPEAFF	TGTGCCAGCAGCTTAGATGGGGGGTCCCCTGAAGCTTTCTTT
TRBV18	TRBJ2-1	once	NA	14	CASSRDSPYNEQFF	TGTGCCAGCAGCCGGGACTCCCCTTACAATGAGCAGTTCTTC
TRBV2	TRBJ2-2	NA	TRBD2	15	CASRGLAGRSGELFF	TGTGCCAGCAGGGGACTAGCGGGAAGGTCCGGGGAGCTGTTTTTT
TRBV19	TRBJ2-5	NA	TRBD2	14	CASSNASGYETQYF	TGTGCCAGTAGTAATGCTAGCGGTTATGAGACCCAGTACTTC
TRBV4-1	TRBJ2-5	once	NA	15	CASSRSQRDQETQYF	TGCGCCAGCAGCCGATCCCAGCGGGACCAAGAGACCCAGTACTTC
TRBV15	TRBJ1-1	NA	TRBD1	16	CATSRDPQGALTEAFF	TGTGCCACCAGCAGAGACCCACAGGGGGCGCTGACTGAAGCTTTCTTT
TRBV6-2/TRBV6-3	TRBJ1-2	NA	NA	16	CASSAKGSGRNYGYTF	TGTGCCAGCAGCGCGAAGGGCTCAGGGCGAAACTATGGCTACACCTTC
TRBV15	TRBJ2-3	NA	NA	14	CATSMIGVTDTQYF	TGTGCCACCAGCATGATCGGGGTCACAGATACGCAGTATTTT
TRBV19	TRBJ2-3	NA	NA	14	CASRKGGGSDTQYF	TGTGCCAGTAGGAAGGGTGGAGGGTCAGATACGCAGTATTTT
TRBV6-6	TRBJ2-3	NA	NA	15	CASSDRQGPTDTQYF	TGTGCCAGCAGTGACCGGCAGGGCCCCACAGATACGCAGTATTTT
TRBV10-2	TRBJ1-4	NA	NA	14	CASSESTGNEKLFF	TGCGCCAGCAGTGAGTCGACTGGGAATGAAAAACTGTTTTTT
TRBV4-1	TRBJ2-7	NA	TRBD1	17	CASSQARAPGQPVGQYF	TGCGCCAGCAGCCAAGCTCGCGCCCCGGGACAGCCAGTAGGTCAGTACTTC
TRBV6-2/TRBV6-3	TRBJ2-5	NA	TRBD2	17	CASSFPGLAGGLRTQYF	TGTGCCAGCAGTTTCCCGGGACTAGCGGGGGGGCTGCGGACCCAGTACTTC
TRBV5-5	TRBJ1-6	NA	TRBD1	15	CASSHRDSYNSPLHF	TGTGCCAGCAGCCACCGGGACAGCTATAATTCACCCCTCCACTTT
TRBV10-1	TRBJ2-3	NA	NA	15	CASSGQSQRTDTQYF	TGCGCCAGCAGTGGACAGAGCCAACGCACAGATACGCAGTATTTT
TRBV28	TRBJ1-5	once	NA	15	CASSLGTLLNQPQHF	TGTGCCAGCAGTTTGGGCACCCTCCTCAATCAGCCCCAGCATTTT
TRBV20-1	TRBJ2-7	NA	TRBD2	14	CSASSTSGGYEQYF	TGCAGTGCTAGTTCGACTAGCGGGGGGTACGAGCAGTACTTC
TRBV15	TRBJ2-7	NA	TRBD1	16	CATSRSPGQGSYEQYF	TGTGCCACCAGCCGTTCCCCGGGACAGGGGAGTTACGAGCAGTACTTC
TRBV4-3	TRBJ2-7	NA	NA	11	CASSQDSEQYF	TGCGCCAGCAGCCAAGACTCCGAGCAGTACTTC
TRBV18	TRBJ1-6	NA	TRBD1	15	CASSPLGQLNSPLHF	TGTGCCAGCTCACCACTGGGACAGCTCAATTCACCCCTCCACTTT
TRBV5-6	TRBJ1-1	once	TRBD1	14	CASSPGTVVTEAFF	TGTGCCAGCAGCCCGGGGACAGTAGTCACTGAAGCTTTCTTT
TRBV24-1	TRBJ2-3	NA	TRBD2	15	CATGEVAGGTDTQYF	TGTGCCACCGGCGAGGTAGCGGGGGGGACAGATACGCAGTATTTT
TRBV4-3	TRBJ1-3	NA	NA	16	CASSPVLGRDGNTIYF	TGCGCCAGCAGCCCCGTTTTGGGCAGGGATGGAAACACCATATATTTT
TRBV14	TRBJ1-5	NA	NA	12	CASSQGGQPQHF	TGTGCCAGCAGCCAAGGAGGCCAGCCCCAGCATTTT
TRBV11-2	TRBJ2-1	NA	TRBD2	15	CASSLVAGGFDEQFF	TGTGCCAGCAGCTTAGTAGCGGGGGGATTCGATGAGCAGTTCTTC
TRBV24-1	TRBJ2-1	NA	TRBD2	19	CATSDPGGGAGGYWGEQFF	TGTGCCACCAGTGATCCCGGGGGAGGAGCGGGAGGTTACTGGGGTGAGCAGTTCTTC
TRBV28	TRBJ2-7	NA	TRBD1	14	CASRTGGSSYEQYF	TGTGCCAGCAGAACAGGGGGCTCGTCCTACGAGCAGTACTTC
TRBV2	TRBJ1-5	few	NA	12	CASSERQVFQHF	TGTGCCAGCAGTGAACGACAGGTCTTCCAGCATTTT
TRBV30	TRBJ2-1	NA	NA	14	CAWSVRRTGNEQFF	TGTGCCTGGAGTGTAAGGCGTACAGGGAATGAGCAGTTCTTC
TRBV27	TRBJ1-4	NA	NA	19	CASSFRSPGGSVTNEKLFF	TGTGCCAGCAGTTTTCGGTCACCAGGAGGGTCCGTCACTAATGAAAAACTGTTTTTT
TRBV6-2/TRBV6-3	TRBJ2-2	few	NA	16	CASSHRGRANTGELFF	TGTGCCAGCAGCCACAGGGGGAGGGCGAACACCGGGGAGCTGTTTTTT
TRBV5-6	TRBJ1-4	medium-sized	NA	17	CASSLQALDRENEKLFF	TGTGCCAGCAGCTTGCAGGCGCTTGACAGAGAAAATGAAAAACTGTTTTTT
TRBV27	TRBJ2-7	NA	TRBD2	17	CASSLGPGLDFTYEQYF	TGTGCCAGCAGTTTGGGGCCGGGACTAGATTTTACCTACGAGCAGTACTTC
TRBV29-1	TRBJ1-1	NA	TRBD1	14	CSVGQGPPNTEAFF	TGCAGCGTCGGACAGGGGCCTCCAAACACTGAAGCTTTCTTT
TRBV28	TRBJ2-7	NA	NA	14	CASSLPGGRYEQYF	TGTGCCAGCAGCCTCCCAGGGGGGAGGTACGAGCAGTACTTC
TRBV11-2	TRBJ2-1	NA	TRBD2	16	CASSSYSGGAVNEQFF	TGTGCCAGCAGCTCATATAGCGGGGGGGCCGTTAATGAGCAGTTCTTC
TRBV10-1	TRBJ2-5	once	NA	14	CASGGLADQETQYF	TGCGCCAGCGGGGGGCTAGCGGACCAAGAGACCCAGTACTTC
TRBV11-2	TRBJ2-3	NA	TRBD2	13	CASSSGGTDTQYF	TGTGCCAGCTCTAGCGGGGGCACAGATACGCAGTATTTT